These 9 T cell receptor beta chains were sequenced from one sample in a study of PD-L1 blockade in urothelial cancer. Noted time point: peripheral blood 6 weeks after treatment start. Generated by immunoSEQ multiplex PCR, the TCRdb table keeps only in-frame clones and is missing some. Seen here are approximately 93,000 clones, roughly 80% observed once, and the top ten hold around 7.7%. This specimen was PBMCs, taken around atezolizumab (anti-PD-L1) treatment. The receptor set was obtained from a man aged 65 to 85 with urothelial cancer.

V is TRBV10-3 and J is TRBJ2-7; 8 bases agree with TRBD2. Germline assignment: CDR1 ENHRY and CDR2 SYGVKD. The CDR3 has 14 amino acids. The V and J ends lost 3 bases and 1 base, in that order; junction bases with no gene match: 2. The CDR3 region has the DNA TGTGCCATCAGTGATCAGCGGGAGTCCTACGAGCAGTACTTC. Amino acids: CAISDQRESYEQYF.

The rearrangement links TRBV5-8 to TRBJ1-5; 7 bases are a match to TRBD1. Germline V lookup: CDR1 SGHTS, CDR2 YDEGEE. CDR3 length: 15 amino acids. Trimming removed 7 bases from V and 2 bases from J; junction bases left unmatched: 9. Here the CDR3 reads CASFPRGGGNQPQHF. In nucleotides, the CDR3 is TGTGCCAGCTTCCCGAGAGGGGGCGGCAATCAGCCCCAGCATTTT.

Of note for this clone: Distinct nucleotide sequences in the sample also encode this CDR3. The chain carries TRBV5-1 and TRBJ2-3; 9 bases line up with TRBD1. Trimming at V came to 0 bases and at J to 0 bases, leaving 2 bases not matched to a gene. Germline V CDR1 and CDR2: SGHRS, YFSETQ. There are 16 residues in the CDR3. CDR3 residues: CASSLGGQGSTDTQYF. DNA for the CDR3: TGCGCCAGCAGCTTGGGTGGACAGGGGAGCACAGATACGCAGTATTTT. Combining the CDR3 with reference TRBV5-1 and TRBJ2-3 gives the whole variable domain KAGVTQTPRYLIKTRGQQVTLSCSPISGHRSVSWYQQTPGQGLQFLFEYFSETQRNKGNFPGRFSGRQFSNSRSEMNVSTLELGDSALYLCASSLGGQGSTDTQYFGPGTRLTVL.

The chain joins TRBV7-2 to TRBJ2-1; 12 positions match TRBD2. The CDR3 spans 16 residues. Losses at the gene ends were 1 base for V and 6 bases for J; bases not matched to a gene: 4. Germline CDR1 reads SGHTA; CDR2 reads FQGNSA. The CDR3 loop reads CASSLEASGRVNEQFF. Written as DNA, the CDR3 is TGTGCCAGCAGCTTAGAGGCTAGCGGGAGGGTCAATGAGCAGTTCTTC. The entire variable domain, with the rest obtained from reference TRBV7-2 and TRBJ2-1, is as follows: GAGVSQSPSNKVTEKGKDVELRCDPISGHTALYWYRQSLGQGLEFLIYFQGNSAPDKSGLPSDRFSAERTGGSVSTLTIQRTQQEDSAVYLCASSLEASGRVNEQFFGPGTRLTVL.

The chain links TRBV9 to TRBJ2-5; TRBD2 agrees at 8 bases. Germline lookup yields CDR1 SGDLS and CDR2 YYNGEE. Unmatched junction bases numbered 6, after V lost 3 bases and J lost 5 bases. The CDR3 loop spans 14 amino acids. CDR3 DNA: TGTGCCAGCAGCGCAGGGACTAGGGGGGAGACCCAGTACTTC. It is translated as CASSAGTRGETQYF.

This chain connects TRBV9 to TRBJ2-1, with 15 bases aligning to TRBD2. V trimming: 4 bases; J trimming: 8 bases; junction bases outside the gene matches: 4. The germline CDR1 and CDR2 sequences are SGDLS and YYNGEE. There are 15 residues in the CDR3. CDR3 sequence (DNA): TGTGCCAGCAGCATGGGACTAGCGGGGGGTTATGAGCAGTTCTTC. It encodes CASSMGLAGGYEQFF.

In this sample, this clone turned up many times. The J gene is TRBJ2-7, the V gene TRBV6-1; D gene unclear. Germline assignment: CDR1 MNHNS and CDR2 SASEGT. V lost 6 bases to trimming and J lost 3 bases, with 9 bases between them. This CDR3 contains 12 residues. The CDR3 region is CASSLSLYEQYF. CDR3 sequence (DNA): TGTGCCAGCAGCCTAAGCCTCTACGAGCAGTACTTC.

The V call is TRBV5-4, the J call TRBJ2-5; 10 nucleotides align to TRBD2. The germline gives CDR1 SGHNT, CDR2 YYREEE (reference sequence). J was trimmed by 5 bases and V by 3 bases; bases with no gene match: 7. The CDR3 runs 15 residues. The CDR3 is CASSSSGSTLETQYF. In nucleotides, the CDR3 is TGTGCCAGCAGCTCTAGCGGGAGTACTTTGGAGACCCAGTACTTC.

The chain joins TRBV19 to TRBJ2-5; possibly TRBD2 for D (6 bases). Germline lookup yields CDR1 LNHDA and CDR2 SQIVND (reference sequence). The CDR3 extends over 13 amino acids. V was shortened by 7 bases and J by 5 bases, with 14 bases between the two germline ends. The DNA for the CDR3 is TGTGCCAGTAAATCTACTAGCTTGGAGACCCAGTACTTC. It translates to CASKSTSLETQYF.